The 19 T cell receptor beta chains presented below share a single source sample, sequenced in a study of blood T cell repertoires in COVID-19. Sequencing used immunoSEQ multiplex PCR; TCRdb keeps in-frame clones, though not all of them. This table holds 250,000 to 350,000 clones, about 86% found once. Input material: peripheral blood. Receptors were obtained from a woman in her twenties or thirties who had recovered from COVID-19.

With respect to this clone: A read error may account for a junction end that differs from germline. The V call is TRBV19, the J call TRBJ1-5; D ambiguous. From germline, CDR1 is LNHDA and CDR2 SQIVND (reference sequence). This CDR3 spans 12 amino acids. The CDR3 region has the DNA TGTGCCAGTAATATAGCAGTCCAGCCCCAGCATTTT. Protein sequence: CASNIAVQPQHF.

The chain links TRBV7-8 to TRBJ2-2; D call uncertain. This CDR3 region has 16 residues. Germline-derived CDR1 and CDR2 are SGHVS and FQNEAQ. V lost 2 bases to trimming and J lost 4 bases, with 14 bases between them. The CDR3 sequence: CASSLSSTHGTGELFF. The CDR3 nucleotides read TGTGCCAGCAGCTTATCCTCTACTCATGGCACCGGGGAGCTGTTTTTT.

The chain recombines TRBV11-2 with TRBJ2-7; D possibly corresponds to TRBD1 (6 bases). Germline lookup yields CDR1 SGHAT and CDR2 FQNNGV. The CDR3 contains 15 residues. V was trimmed by 5 bases and J by 3 bases, leaving 17 bases between them. DNA for the CDR3: TGTGCCAGCAGCCAATCCGGGACAATTTACTACGAGCAGTACTTC. Protein: CASSQSGTIYYEQYF.

The gene calls are TRBV13 and TRBJ2-7, with TRBD1 identical over 11 bases. Per germline, CDR1 PRHDT and CDR2 FYEKMQ (reference sequence). Trimming took 3 bases from V and 3 from J; bases not matched to a gene: 10. CDR3 length: 17 amino acids. CDR3: CASSLLIGTGGLYEQYF. The CDR3 DNA sequence: TGTGCCAGCAGCTTGTTAATTGGGACAGGGGGGCTCTACGAGCAGTACTTC.

The J gene is TRBJ2-7, the V gene TRBV6-5; weak D call: TRBD2 (6 bases). V was cut by 7 bases and J by 4 bases, with 20 bases left in between. Germline V gives CDR1 MNHEY, CDR2 SVGAGI. This CDR3 has 15 residues. CDR3 coding DNA: TGTGCCAGCACTGGAGGGGCCACAAGAAGATACGAGCAGTACTTC. Its translation: CASTGGATRRYEQYF.

The chain recombines TRBV7-9 with TRBJ2-2, with D tentatively TRBD1 (6 bases). This CDR3 comprises 15 residues. Germline V gene data show CDR1 as SEHNR and CDR2 as FQNEAQ (reference sequence). Trimming took off 3 bases at V and 2 bases at J, with 10 bases between the two ends. In nucleotides, the CDR3 is TGTGCCAGCAGCTTTCTCAGGGGTAACACCGGGGAGCTGTTTTTT. This codes for CASSFLRGNTGELFF.

DNA of the CDR3: TGTGCCAGCAGCGTTTTCAGGCTATCCTTTTACGAGCAGTACTTC. Protein sequence: CASSVFRLSFYEQYF. The V gene is TRBV5-5, the J gene TRBJ2-7; D is unresolved. The CDR3 has 15 residues. Trimming left V 4 bases short and J 4 bases short, with 18 bases between. Germline CDR1 is SGHKS and CDR2 is YYEKEE (reference sequence).

This chain joins TRBV7-2 and TRBJ1-4; TRBD1 is a possible D gene (6 bases). V was shortened by 6 bases and J by 4 bases, with 18 bases between the two germline ends. The CDR3 is 16 residues long. Germline lookup yields CDR1 SGHTA and CDR2 FQGNSA. CDR3 nucleotide sequence: TGTGCCAGCAGGGTGACCGGGACACTTAGTAATGAAAAACTGTTTTTT. This codes for CASRVTGTLSNEKLFF.

The rearrangement joins TRBV24-1 to TRBJ2-3; tentatively, D is TRBD2 (5 bases). The CDR3 spans 13 residues. Germline CDR1 and CDR2: KGHDR and SFDVKD. V dropped 6 bases and J dropped 1 base, with 7 bases sitting between them. The CDR3, as DNA: TGTGCCACCAGTCAGGAGGGCACAGATACGCAGTATTTT. This encodes CATSQEGTDTQYF.

The chain is built from TRBV5-6 and TRBJ2-1; possibly TRBD1 for D (5 bases). The CDR3 extends over 15 amino acids. CDR1 is SGHDT and CDR2 is YYEEEE in the germline V gene. The V end lost 5 bases, the J end lost 2 bases, and 14 bases lay between the germline ends. The CDR3 coding sequence is TGTGCCAGCAGGCCTTGGACACCTACCTACAATGAGCAGTTCTTC. Translation gives CASRPWTPTYNEQFF. The full variable domain, rest sourced from reference TRBV5-6 and TRBJ2-1, is DAGVTQSPTHLIKTRGQQVTLRCSPKSGHDTVSWYQQALGQGPQFIFQYYEEEERQRGNFPDRFSGHQFPNYSSELNVNALLLGDSALYLCASRPWTPTYNEQFFGPGTRLTVL.

V is TRBV19 and J is TRBJ2-2; D perhaps matches TRBD2 (6 bases). The CDR3 is 12 residues long. The germline V and J ends were trimmed by 7 bases and 5 bases, with 8 bases remaining between them. Germline assignment: CDR1 LNHDA and CDR2 SQIVND (reference sequence). The CDR3 sequence: CASIGGTGELFF. CDR3 sequence (DNA): TGTGCCAGTATCGGGGGAACCGGGGAGCTGTTTTTT.

The genes are TRBV4-3 and TRBJ1-6; no clear D. The CDR3 extends over 15 amino acids. With 1 base removed from V and 10 bases from J, the gap between germline ends came to 14 bases. The V gene's germline CDR1 is LGHNA and CDR2 YSLEER. The CDR3 sequence: CASSQGRASTSPLHF. The CDR3 DNA reads as TGCGCCAGCAGCCAAGGGAGGGCTTCCACCTCACCCCTCCACTTT.

The chain recombines TRBV6-5 with TRBJ1-2; tentatively, D is TRBD1 (5 bases). V lost 4 bases and J lost 3, with 18 bases in between. The CDR3 is made up of 16 amino acids. The V gene's germline CDR1 is MNHEY and CDR2 SVGAGI. The CDR3 nucleotides read TGTGCCAGCAGTTCGGGACTACTGGACAAAGACTATGGCTACACCTTC. Translating gives CASSSGLLDKDYGYTF.

This clone appeared once. V is TRBV5-8 and J is TRBJ1-2; D is unresolved. CDR1 is SGHTS, CDR2 YDEGEE, per germline. The CDR3 runs to 16 residues. The V gene lost 4 bases and the J gene lost 0 bases, with 16 bases spanning the gap. The CDR3 reads CASSVILRETNYGYTF. CDR3 sequence (DNA): TGTGCCAGCAGCGTTATTCTTCGAGAAACTAACTATGGCTACACCTTC.

This chain connects TRBV27 to TRBJ2-1, with 7 bases matching TRBD2. In germline, CDR1 is MNHEY, CDR2 SMNVEV (reference sequence). The CDR3 loop spans 17 amino acids. The V segment lost 5 bases and the J segment 1 base; nucleotides outside the gene matches: 11. This CDR3 reads CASSPPPPSGSYNEQFF. The CDR3 DNA is TGTGCCAGCAGTCCACCACCCCCTAGCGGTTCCTACAATGAGCAGTTCTTC.

The chain recombines TRBV19 with TRBJ1-5; D might be TRBD1 (6 bases). Looked up from germline, CDR1 is LNHDA and CDR2 is SQIVND (reference sequence). There are 14 residues in the CDR3. V lost 4 bases to trimming and J lost 3 bases, with 10 bases between them. The CDR3: CASSTTGNNQPQHF. The CDR3 region has the DNA TGTGCCAGTAGTACCACAGGGAACAATCAGCCCCAGCATTTT.

This rearrangement joins TRBV15 to TRBJ2-1; possibly TRBD1 for D (7 bases). V lost 7 bases and J lost 9, with 28 bases in between. Germline values: CDR1 LNHNV, CDR2 YYDKDF (reference sequence). The CDR3 loop spans 17 amino acids. In DNA, the CDR3 is TGTGCCACCAATTACAGGGGATCGGGACTGGGGATGGTTGAGCAGTTCTTC. Translating it yields CATNYRGSGLGMVEQFF.

This chain joins TRBV29-1 and TRBJ1-2; D not resolved. The V and J ends lost 4 bases and 5 bases respectively, with 8 bases between them. The CDR3 has 11 amino acids. CDR1 is SQVTM and CDR2 is ANQGSEA in the germline V gene. The CDR3 sequence: CSVVTVYGYTF. The CDR3 region has the DNA TGCAGCGTTGTTACGGTTTATGGCTACACCTTC.

In this sample, this clone turned up a few times. The rearrangement links TRBV27 to TRBJ1-3, with D hard to call. Germline V CDR1 and CDR2: MNHEY, SMNVEV (reference sequence). The CDR3 has 15 residues. The germline V and J ends were trimmed by 3 bases and 2 bases, with 11 bases remaining between them. The CDR3 loop reads CASSLSGSAGNTIYF. CDR3 nucleotide sequence: TGTGCCAGCAGTTTGTCGGGGTCCGCTGGAAACACCATATATTTT.